These 24 T cell receptor beta chains came from one sample sequenced in a study of blood T cell repertoires in COVID-19. Assay: immunoSEQ multiplex PCR; the TCRdb copy retains only in-frame clones and omits some. The sample has around 59,000 clones, around 89% seen once. The sequenced sample was peripheral blood. These receptors all stem from a man in his sixties with acute or convalescent COVID-19.

The genes are TRBV5-1 and TRBJ1-1; no clear D gene. The V gene's germline CDR1 is SGHRS and CDR2 YFSETQ. The CDR3 extends over 14 amino acids. V lost 1 base and J lost 0, with 7 bases in between. Written as DNA, the CDR3 is TGCGCCAGCAGCTTGTCCAGGTTGAACACTGAAGCTTTCTTT. It encodes CASSLSRLNTEAFF. The whole variable domain, filled in from reference TRBV5-1 and TRBJ1-1, reads KAGVTQTPRYLIKTRGQQVTLSCSPISGHRSVSWYQQTPGQGLQFLFEYFSETQRNKGNFPGRFSGRQFSNSRSEMNVSTLELGDSALYLCASSLSRLNTEAFFGQGTRLTVV.

This chain uses TRBV27 with TRBJ2-1; D gene ambiguous. The CDR3 spans 15 residues. Germline CDR1 is MNHEY and CDR2 is SMNVEV (reference sequence). Trimming left V 2 bases short and J 0 bases short, with 8 bases between. The CDR3 DNA follows: TGTGCCAGCAGTTTAGTAGTAACCTCCTACAATGAGCAGTTCTTC. It yields the protein CASSLVVTSYNEQFF.

This rearrangement joins TRBV5-1 to TRBJ2-1; 7 nucleotides match TRBD1. V shed 2 bases, J shed 7 bases, and the junction held 3 bases outside the gene matches. The CDR3 runs to 13 residues. Germline-derived CDR1 and CDR2 are SGHRS and YFSETQ. The CDR3 reads CASSLDRANEQFF. The CDR3 DNA reads as TGCGCCAGCAGCTTAGACAGGGCTAATGAGCAGTTCTTC.

The chain recombines TRBV19 with TRBJ1-5; possible D gene TRBD1, 5 bases. The germline V and J ends were trimmed by 0 bases and 11 bases, with 17 bases remaining between them. CDR1 is LNHDA, CDR2 SQIVND, per germline (reference sequence). The CDR3 consists of 15 residues. The CDR3: CASSIERSGGRSQHF. CDR3 sequence (DNA): TGTGCCAGTAGTATAGAGCGAAGCGGGGGTAGGTCCCAGCATTTT.

The J gene is TRBJ1-2, the V gene TRBV7-9, with 10 bases that match TRBD1. This CDR3 contains 16 residues. V lost 4 bases and J lost 6; bases outside the gene matches: 11. In germline, CDR1 is SEHNR, CDR2 FQNEAQ (reference sequence). CDR3 DNA sequence: TGTGCCAGCAGCTCGCCGGACAGGGGGATGGGAAATGGCTACACCTTC. It encodes CASSSPDRGMGNGYTF.

This rearrangement joins TRBV9 to TRBJ1-3, with D tentatively TRBD1 (6 bases). The CDR3 loop spans 14 amino acids. Trimming shortened V by 2 bases and J by 5 bases, and 11 bases separated the two germline ends. Germline V gives CDR1 SGDLS, CDR2 YYNGEE. Written as DNA, the CDR3 is TGTGCCAGCAGCGTCAGGGGAGACAGAAACACCATATATTTT. Its translation is CASSVRGDRNTIYF.

This chain joins TRBV3-1 (or the pseudogene TRBV3-2) and TRBJ1-3; D is undetermined. Germline V gene lookup returns CDR1 LGHDT and CDR2 YNNKEL (reference sequence). This CDR3 comprises 15 residues. Trimming shortened V by 2 bases and J by 4 bases, and 12 bases separated the two germline ends. The CDR3 DNA reads as TGTGCCAGCAGCCAAAGGGCCGGGAGCGGAAACACCATATATTTT. As protein: CASSQRAGSGNTIYF.

The rearrangement links TRBV15 to TRBJ2-7; a possible D gene is TRBD1 (6 bases). V shed 5 bases and J shed 6 bases, with 14 bases lying between them. CDR1 LNHNV and CDR2 YYDKDF come from the germline V gene (reference sequence). The CDR3 extends over 13 amino acids. The CDR3 region has the DNA TGTGCCACCAGCGAGGTCAGGGGCACCGAGCAGTACTTC. It translates to CATSEVRGTEQYF.

The rearrangement uses TRBV5-1 and TRBJ2-7; 8 bases match TRBD2. This CDR3 region has 15 residues. The V segment lost 0 bases and the J segment 2 bases; nucleotides outside the gene matches: 4. The germline V gene encodes CDR1 SGHRS and CDR2 YFSETQ. Written as DNA, the CDR3 is TGCGCCAGCAGCTTGGTTAGCGGGGAGGCCTACGAGCAGTACTTC. Translated: CASSLVSGEAYEQYF.

This clone was counted a few times. The V and J genes are TRBV6-1 and TRBJ1-5; D call uncertain. The germline V gene has CDR1 MNHNS and CDR2 SASEGT. Trimming removed 1 base from V and 7 bases from J, with 14 bases in between. The CDR3 length is 15 residues. In nucleotides, the CDR3 is TGTGCCAGCAGTGAAGTAGTCAGTTTCGGGCAGCCCCAGCATTTT. Encoded protein: CASSEVVSFGQPQHF.

The gene calls are TRBV9 and TRBJ2-1; 10 bases agree with TRBD2. Trimming cost V 0 bases and J 6 bases; bases outside gene matches: 3. In germline, CDR1 is SGDLS, CDR2 YYNGEE. The CDR3 runs 15 residues. The CDR3 here is CASSVGGTSVNEQFF. The DNA of the CDR3 is TGTGCCAGCAGCGTAGGAGGGACTAGCGTCAATGAGCAGTTCTTC.

The chain has TRBV3-1 (or the pseudogene TRBV3-2) and TRBJ1-6; D possibly corresponds to TRBD1 (6 bases). V gave up 1 base and J gave up 10 bases, with 14 bases separating them. The V gene's germline CDR1 is LGHDT and CDR2 YNNKEL (reference sequence). CDR3 length: 15 amino acids. The CDR3 DNA reads as TGTGCCAGCAGCCAAGGGGGGGGGCGCGGATCACCCCTCCACTTT. It encodes CASSQGGGRGSPLHF.

V is TRBV30 and J is TRBJ2-3; 10 bases line up with TRBD2. The ends lost 4 bases at V and 3 bases at J; junction bases unmatched: 4. This CDR3 comprises 14 residues. Per germline, CDR1 GTSNPN and CDR2 SVGIG (reference sequence). Here the CDR3 reads CAWMASGRTDTQYF. CDR3 sequence (DNA): TGTGCCTGGATGGCTAGCGGGAGAACAGATACGCAGTATTTT.

The chain has TRBV28 and TRBJ2-1; 16 positions agree with TRBD2. Trimming at V came to 8 bases and at J to 2 bases, leaving 9 bases not matched to a gene. The CDR3 is 18 amino acids. Germline values: CDR1 MDHEN, CDR2 SYDVKM. For the CDR3, the DNA is TGTGCCAGCCTCCGTGGGACTAGCGGGAGGGACCCCTACAATGAGCAGTTCTTC. Protein: CASLRGTSGRDPYNEQFF.

This chain uses TRBV4-2 with TRBJ2-2, with a weak D call TRBD1 (6 bases). The CDR3 consists of 16 residues. Germline lookup yields CDR1 LGHNA and CDR2 YNFKEQ. Trimming stripped 3 bases from V and 1 base from J, with 12 bases between. The CDR3: CASSHPGTLNTGELFF. CDR3 bases: TGTGCCAGCAGCCATCCCGGGACATTGAACACCGGGGAGCTGTTTTTT.

V and J are TRBV5-1 and TRBJ2-7, with a weak D call TRBD1 (6 bases). The length of the CDR3 is 16 residues. V lost 0 bases and J 4 bases, leaving 17 bases between the germline ends. Germline V gene data show CDR1 as SGHRS and CDR2 as YFSETQ. CDR3 sequence (DNA): TGCGCCAGCAGCTTGGCTTCCGGGACACAATCATACGAGCAGTACTTC. It is translated as CASSLASGTQSYEQYF.

The J gene is TRBJ2-1, the V gene TRBV11-3, with TRBD2 matching over 7 bases. The germline V gene has CDR1 SGHNT and CDR2 YENEEA. The CDR3 is made up of 18 amino acids. Losses at the gene ends were 4 bases for V and 13 bases for J; bases not matched to a gene: 25. This CDR3 is CASSSNTSERILTRHQFF. The CDR3 nucleotides are TGTGCCAGCAGCTCCAATACTAGCGAGAGGATCTTGACCCGACATCAGTTCTTC.

The chain links TRBV4-1 to TRBJ2-7, with TRBD1 identical over 8 bases. CDR1 is MGHRA, CDR2 YSYEKL, per germline. There are 16 residues in the CDR3. With 4 bases clipped from V and 1 base from J, the junction kept 9 bases outside the gene matches. CDR3 region: CASSLTGTGQSYEQYF. CDR3 in DNA: TGCGCCAGCAGCCTCACCGGGACAGGTCAATCCTACGAGCAGTACTTC.

The rearrangement links TRBV15 to TRBJ2-1, with TRBD2 as a possible D gene (5 bases). CDR1 and CDR2 (germline): LNHNV, YYDKDF (reference sequence). Trimming pared 7 bases from V and 3 bases from J, leaving 16 bases between. This CDR3 is built from 15 residues. CDR3 nucleotides: TGTGCCACCAAGGCGCCGGACGGACTCTACAATGAGCAGTTCTTC. Amino acids: CATKAPDGLYNEQFF.

The chain uses TRBV27 and TRBJ2-4; TRBD2 is a possible D gene (6 bases). V dropped 3 bases and J dropped 8 bases, with 11 bases sitting between them. There are 13 residues in the CDR3. Germline V gene sequence: CDR1 MNHEY, CDR2 SMNVEV (reference sequence). The CDR3 region has the DNA TGTGCCAGCAGTTTTCGAGGAGGGTACATTCAGTACTTC. Its protein product is CASSFRGGYIQYF.

The CDR3: CAWSVGGSGSEQFF. The CDR3 DNA is TGTGCCTGGAGTGTAGGCGGGAGTGGGAGTGAGCAGTTCTTC. This chain connects TRBV30 to TRBJ2-1; 7 nucleotides agree with TRBD2. The CDR3 sequence is 14 residues long. The V and J ends lost 0 bases and 9 bases, in that order; junction bases with no gene match: 8. Germline V lookup: CDR1 GTSNPN, CDR2 SVGIG (reference sequence).

The chain joins TRBV6-5 to TRBJ2-7; TRBD1 aligns across 8 bases. V shed 4 bases, J shed 4 bases, and the junction held 6 bases outside the gene matches. Germline CDR1 MNHEY, CDR2 SVGAGI. CDR3 length: 14 residues. CDR3 in DNA: TGTGCCAGCAGTTTCAGACAGGGGATATACGAGCAGTACTTC. Its protein product is CASSFRQGIYEQYF.

The gene calls are TRBV10-3 and TRBJ1-1, with D tentatively TRBD1 (5 bases). The CDR3 covers 16 residues. From germline, CDR1 is ENHRY and CDR2 SYGVKD. Deletions cut 11 bases from V and 0 bases from J, with 22 bases between. CDR3 in DNA: TGTGCCGCCCAGCCCCGACAGACCCGTATGAACACTGAAGCTTTCTTT. Amino acid sequence: CAAQPRQTRMNTEAFF.

This sequence joins TRBV2 and TRBJ2-1, with 9 nucleotides matching TRBD1. With V trimmed by 2 bases and J by 5 bases, 10 bases remained unmatched. The CDR3 spans 17 residues. In germline, CDR1 is SNHLY, CDR2 FYNNEI. The CDR3 nucleotides are TGTGCCAGCAGTGAACCCGGGGCGGGACAGGGAAACAATGAGCAGTTCTTC. Amino acid sequence: CASSEPGAGQGNNEQFF.